Below are 30 T cell receptor beta chains sequenced from a single sample in a study of cytomegalovirus exposure and HLA in healthy donors (dated by TCRdb to the late 2010s). The library was generated by the immunoSEQ multiplex PCR assay. A mixture of 60 forward primers for TCR Vbeta segments and 13 reverse primers for TCR Jbeta segments was used in the multiplex PCR. What TCRdb holds here is the immuneACCESS table cut down to in-frame rearrangements. Part of the clones is not present; checked against another copy, under half of the missing clones reflect an unresolved V gene, and the others are unexplained. This sample gives 150,000 to 200,000 clones in total; around three quarters of them show up just once. The top ten clones comprise 0.95% to 1.1% of the sample. Input material: PBMCs. The source is a woman between 35 and 50 years old in good health and CMV-seronegative.

The rearrangement links TRBV14 to TRBJ1-3, with 9 bases matching TRBD1. Germline V gives CDR1 SGHDN, CDR2 FVKESK. V lost 9 bases, J lost 4 bases, and 19 bases stayed unmatched. The CDR3 is made up of 18 amino acids. CDR3 coding DNA: TGTGCCAGAGGTGACCGGGACAGGGAGTTCGCCGCGGGAAACACCATATATTTT. As protein: CARGDRDREFAAGNTIYF.

The chain recombines TRBV5-4 with TRBJ1-1; D possibly corresponds to TRBD1 (6 bases). Trimming removed 4 bases from V and 3 bases from J, with 13 bases in between. CDR1 is SGHNT, CDR2 YYREEE, per germline (reference sequence). The CDR3 runs to 14 residues. CDR3 bases: TGTGCCAGCAGCCCTAGGGGGGGAGACACTGAAGCTTTCTTT. Amino acid sequence: CASSPRGGDTEAFF.

This clone has a handful of counts. This chain uses TRBV5-1 with TRBJ2-5; 7 bases match TRBD2. V lost 4 bases and J lost 4; bases outside the gene matches: 1. Germline CDR1 reads SGHRS; CDR2 reads YFSETQ. This CDR3 is 12 amino acids long. The CDR3 sequence: CASSPGGETQYF. The DNA for the CDR3 is TGCGCCAGCAGCCCGGGGGGAGAGACCCAGTACTTC. Together with reference TRBV5-1 and TRBJ2-5, the CDR3 gives the full variable domain: KAGVTQTPRYLIKTRGQQVTLSCSPISGHRSVSWYQQTPGQGLQFLFEYFSETQRNKGNFPGRFSGRQFSNSRSEMNVSTLELGDSALYLCASSPGGETQYFGPGTRLLVL.

The chain has TRBV30 and TRBJ1-2; TRBD1 aligns across 7 bases. V lost 2 bases to trimming and J lost 3 bases; unmatched junction nucleotides: 9. The CDR3 runs to 15 residues. Germline CDR1 and CDR2: GTSNPN and SVGIG (reference sequence). The CDR3 DNA sequence: TGTGCCTGGAGTCATGCGGGGACAGCTTACTATGGCTACACCTTC. This gives the protein CAWSHAGTAYYGYTF.

The J gene is TRBJ1-1, the V gene TRBV12-5; D gene unclear. CDR1 LGHNT and CDR2 FRNRAP come from the germline V gene. This CDR3 spans 13 amino acids. V lost 5 bases and J 5 bases, leaving 12 bases between the germline ends. CDR3 coding DNA: TGTGCTAGTGGTAAACGAAGGGAGACTGAAGCTTTCTTT. Translated, it gives CASGKRRETEAFF. The whole variable domain, filled in from reference TRBV12-5 and TRBJ1-1, reads DARVTQTPRHKVTEMGQEVTMRCQPILGHNTVFWYRQTMMQGLELLAYFRNRAPLDDSGMPKDRFSAEMPDATLATLKIQPSEPRDSAVYFCASGKRRETEAFFGQGTRLTVV.

This chain connects TRBV10-3 to TRBJ2-2; the D gene is possibly TRBD2 (5 bases). Trimming pared 0 bases from V and 3 bases from J, leaving 8 bases between. Germline CDR1 reads ENHRY; CDR2 reads SYGVKD. CDR3 length equals 15 residues. CDR3 bases: TGTGCCATCAGTGAGTCGAGCGGCTACACCGGGGAGCTGTTTTTT. Translating gives CAISESSGYTGELFF.

The genes are TRBV27 and TRBJ2-7, with 7 bases lining up with TRBD1. The junction had 2 bases not matched to a gene; V was cut back by 0 bases and J by 0 bases. The germline CDR1 and CDR2 sequences are MNHEY and SMNVEV (reference sequence). This CDR3 is 15 amino acids long. CDR3 sequence: CASSLSAGGSYEQYF. CDR3 DNA sequence: TGTGCCAGCAGTTTATCGGCAGGGGGCTCCTACGAGCAGTACTTC.

The chain's CDR3 is CASSFGGGPCDRNDQPQHF. The CDR3 bases are TGTGCCAGCAGCTTTGGGGGGGGACCCTGTGACCGCAATGATCAGCCCCAGCATTTT. The rearrangement uses TRBV12-1 and TRBJ1-5. TRBV12-1 is flagged as a pseudogene. This CDR3 comprises 19 residues.

The chain employs TRBV6-1 and TRBJ2-7, with D possibly being TRBD1 (6 bases). Per germline, CDR1 MNHNS and CDR2 SASEGT. The CDR3 runs 15 residues. The ends were cut back, 7 bases at V and 3 bases at J, with 19 bases in the middle. The CDR3 coding sequence is TGTGCCAGCAATCAGGCCAAGAAACAGGGCTACGAGCAGTACTTC. Protein: CASNQAKKQGYEQYF.

The rearrangement uses TRBV5-1 and TRBJ2-7; 11 bases agree with TRBD2. V gave up 1 base and J gave up 2 bases; unmatched junction bases: 11. Germline V gene data show CDR1 as SGHRS and CDR2 as YFSETQ. The CDR3 covers 18 residues. DNA for the CDR3: TGCGCCAGCAGCTTGAAGGCTCCGGGACTAGCGGTCCCCTACGAGCAGTACTTC. This translates into CASSLKAPGLAVPYEQYF.

This chain connects TRBV7-9 to TRBJ2-1; 9 bases line up with TRBD2. The CDR3 sequence is 14 residues long. Germline CDR1 is SEHNR and CDR2 is FQNEAQ (reference sequence). V trimming: 4 bases; J trimming: 7 bases; junction bases outside the gene matches: 5. This CDR3 reads CASSSGTSPNEQFF. CDR3 bases: TGTGCCAGCAGCTCCGGGACTAGCCCAAATGAGCAGTTCTTC.

Here the CDR3 DNA reads TGTGCCTGTAATCACAGGGGCACCGGGGAGCTGTTTTTT. Its protein product is CACNHRGTGELFF. The chain has TRBV30 and TRBJ2-2; 7 bases agree with TRBD1. Per germline, CDR1 GTSNPN and CDR2 SVGIG (reference sequence). The J segment lost 4 bases and the V segment lost 6 bases, leaving 5 bases of the junction unmatched. The length of the CDR3 is 13 residues. Full variable domain (remainder filled in from reference TRBV30 and TRBJ2-2): SQTIHQWPATLVQPVGSPLSLECTVEGTSNPNLYWYRQAAGRGLQLLFYSVGIGQISSEVPQNLSASRPQDRQFILSSKKLLLSDSGFYLCACNHRGTGELFFGEGSRLTVL.

This chain links TRBV28 with TRBJ1-4; TRBD1 might be the D (5 bases). The V end lost 7 bases, the J end lost 8 bases, and 14 bases lay between the germline ends. This CDR3 spans 13 amino acids. Germline CDR1 reads MDHEN; CDR2 reads SYDVKM. The DNA of the CDR3 is TGTGCCAGCACCATGGGGGGTGCCGAAAAACTGTTTTTT. Its protein product is CASTMGGAEKLFF.

This clone appeared a few times. V is TRBV28 and J is TRBJ2-7; TRBD1 matches 7 bases. Germline CDR1 MDHEN, CDR2 SYDVKM. This CDR3 is built from 15 residues. The trim removed 2 bases at V and 4 bases at J, leaving 8 bases unmatched. The DNA of the CDR3 is TGTGCCAGCAGTTTAGAACCGGGACAGTCGTACGAGCAGTACTTC. It is translated as CASSLEPGQSYEQYF.

The sample holds a few counts of this clone. The chain uses TRBV6-1 and TRBJ1-2; D is perhaps TRBD1 (6 bases). The CDR3 has 14 residues. V lost 3 bases and J 7 bases, leaving 15 bases between the germline ends. Per the germline V gene, CDR1 is MNHNS and CDR2 is SASEGT. The CDR3 region is CASSDMGHGLGYTF. The CDR3 DNA sequence: TGTGCCAGCAGTGATATGGGACACGGCCTTGGCTACACCTTC.

The chain combines TRBV15 with TRBJ2-7, with a tentative D call TRBD2 (5 bases). CDR1 is LNHNV and CDR2 is YYDKDF in the germline V gene (reference sequence). CDR3 length: 14 amino acids. V dropped 5 bases and J dropped 5 bases, with 16 bases sitting between them. The DNA of the CDR3 is TGTGCCACCAGCTCCCAAAGGACTTTCCACGAGCAGTACTTC. Translated: CATSSQRTFHEQYF.

This chain connects TRBV9 to TRBJ1-2, with 7 bases lining up with TRBD1. Germline-derived CDR1 and CDR2 are SGDLS and YYNGEE. V was pared by 3 bases and J by 8 bases, with 10 bases of the junction left unmatched. This CDR3 region has 14 residues. Written as DNA, the CDR3 is TGTGCCAGCAGCGGACAGGGTTCCGGAGGGGGCTACACCTTC. Translated, it gives CASSGQGSGGGYTF.

V is TRBV28 and J is TRBJ2-7; TRBD2 matches 12 bases. The CDR3 extends over 16 amino acids. Germline assignment: CDR1 MDHEN and CDR2 SYDVKM. Unmatched junction bases numbered 3, after V lost 3 bases and J lost 0 bases. The chain's CDR3 is CASSFKTSGSSYEQYF. The CDR3 bases are TGTGCCAGCAGTTTTAAGACTAGCGGGAGCTCCTACGAGCAGTACTTC.

The J gene is TRBJ1-1, the V gene TRBV14; 9 bases map to TRBD1. Germline V gene sequence: CDR1 SGHDN, CDR2 FVKESK. The V segment lost 0 bases and the J segment 1 base; nucleotides outside the gene matches: 12. There are 19 residues in the CDR3. The CDR3 DNA reads as TGTGCCAGCAGCCAAGAATGGGTGGACAGGGGTCCCCCGAACACTGAAGCTTTCTTT. It yields the protein CASSQEWVDRGPPNTEAFF. The full variable domain, completed using reference TRBV14 and TRBJ1-1, is EAGVTQFPSHSVIEKGQTVTLRCDPISGHDNLYWYRRVMGKEIKFLLHFVKESKQDESGMPNNRFLAERTGGTYSTLKVQPAELEDSGVYFCASSQEWVDRGPPNTEAFFGQGTRLTVV.

This clone has a single count. The V and J genes are TRBV6-5 and TRBJ2-3; 13 bases map to TRBD2. The V and J ends lost 6 bases and 6 bases, in that order; junction bases with no gene match: 6. The CDR3 loop spans 15 amino acids. The germline V gene has CDR1 MNHEY and CDR2 SVGAGI. The CDR3 bases are TGTGCCAGCAGACCGGGACTAGCGGGAAGGGATACGCAGTATTTT. Residues: CASRPGLAGRDTQYF.

The rearrangement uses TRBV6-5 and TRBJ2-7; 9 nucleotides agree with TRBD1. V lost 5 bases, J lost 2 bases, and 4 bases stayed unmatched. CDR1 is MNHEY, CDR2 SVGAGI, per germline. This CDR3 spans 14 amino acids. CDR3 nucleotide sequence: TGTGCCAGCAGTCCGGACAGGGGCCCCTACGAGCAGTACTTC. Protein product: CASSPDRGPYEQYF.

The rearrangement uses TRBV19 and TRBJ1-1; D is undetermined. The CDR3 is 13 amino acids. The V end was cut by 5 bases, the J end by 1 base, with 8 bases between. The germline CDR1 and CDR2 sequences are LNHDA and SQIVND (reference sequence). The CDR3 DNA reads as TGTGCCAGTAGTTCCCGACAGAACACTGAAGCTTTCTTT. Translated: CASSSRQNTEAFF.

The gene calls are TRBV5-1 and TRBJ1-1; TRBD1 might be the D (5 bases). V lost 6 bases, J lost 8 bases, and 20 bases lay in between. This CDR3 has 14 amino acids. The germline gives CDR1 SGHRS, CDR2 YFSETQ. CDR3 in amino acids: CASNPNQGNQEAFF. CDR3 DNA sequence: TGCGCCAGCAACCCGAACCAGGGAAATCAGGAAGCTTTCTTT.

In DNA, the CDR3 is TGTGCCAGCAGCGCGAGGGACAGATATTTGTCCTACGAGCAGTACTTC. It codes for CASSARDRYLSYEQYF. The chain combines TRBV7-8 with TRBJ2-7; TRBD1 matches 7 bases. The CDR3 consists of 16 residues. With V trimmed by 5 bases and J by 1 base, 11 bases remained unmatched. The germline V gene has CDR1 SGHVS and CDR2 FQNEAQ.

The chain is built from TRBV5-1 and TRBJ2-5; 7 nucleotides align to TRBD2. The DNA end is more similar to TRBJ2-7, so the J call may be wrong. CDR3 length: 14 amino acids. Germline assignment: CDR1 SGHRS and CDR2 YFSETQ. The CDR3, as DNA: TGCGCCAGCAGCGCCACGGGAGGAAGCTACGAGCAGTACTTC. Encoded protein: CASSATGGSYEQYF.

This chain uses TRBV9 with TRBJ2-4; 7 nucleotides agree with TRBD2. J was trimmed by 0 bases and V by 3 bases; bases with no gene match: 0. This CDR3 comprises 14 residues. Germline V lookup: CDR1 SGDLS, CDR2 YYNGEE. CDR3 in DNA: TGTGCCAGCAGCGGGGAGGGAGCCAAAAACATTCAGTACTTC. Translating gives CASSGEGAKNIQYF. The complete variable domain, with remaining parts taken from reference TRBV9 and TRBJ2-4, reads DSGVTQTPKHLITATGQRVTLRCSPRSGDLSVYWYQQSLDQGLQFLIQYYNGEERAKGNILERFSAQQFPDLHSELNLSSLELGDSALYFCASSGEGAKNIQYFGAGTRLSVL.

The chain is built from TRBV7-3 and TRBJ2-7; TRBD1 aligns across 9 bases. The V segment lost 4 bases and the J segment 7 bases; nucleotides outside the gene matches: 8. The CDR3 contains 14 residues. CDR1 is SGHTA and CDR2 is FQGTGA in the germline V gene. The CDR3 bases are TGTGCCAGCAGCTCCGGGACAGGGACTAAAGAGCAGTACTTC. Translating gives CASSSGTGTKEQYF.

The gene calls are TRBV5-6 and TRBJ2-6; D might be TRBD1 (5 bases). Trimming took 0 bases from V and 1 from J, leaving 8 bases between them. Germline V lookup: CDR1 SGHDT, CDR2 YYEEEE. The CDR3 has 16 residues. CDR3 sequence (DNA): TGTGCCAGCAGCTTGGGGGGCCCGTCTGGGGCCAACGTCCTGACTTTC. Translating gives CASSLGGPSGANVLTF.

The chain employs TRBV19 and TRBJ1-1, with D perhaps TRBD1 (5 bases). Germline CDR1 is LNHDA and CDR2 is SQIVND (reference sequence). The CDR3 runs to 13 residues. Trimming took off 5 bases at V and 5 bases at J, with 12 bases between the two ends. The CDR3 nucleotides read TGTGCCAGTAGTCTGGGCAGGGTGACTGAAGCTTTCTTT. Its translation is CASSLGRVTEAFF.

V is TRBV7-2 and J is TRBJ2-7; TRBD2 aligns across 9 bases. Germline assignment: CDR1 SGHTA and CDR2 FQGNSA. Germline trimming cut 4 bases from V and 12 bases from J; bases unmatched to any gene: 10. The CDR3 is 13 residues long. CDR3 coding DNA: TGTGCCAGCAGCTCGACCGGACTAGCGCGATCGTACTTC. This encodes CASSSTGLARSYF.